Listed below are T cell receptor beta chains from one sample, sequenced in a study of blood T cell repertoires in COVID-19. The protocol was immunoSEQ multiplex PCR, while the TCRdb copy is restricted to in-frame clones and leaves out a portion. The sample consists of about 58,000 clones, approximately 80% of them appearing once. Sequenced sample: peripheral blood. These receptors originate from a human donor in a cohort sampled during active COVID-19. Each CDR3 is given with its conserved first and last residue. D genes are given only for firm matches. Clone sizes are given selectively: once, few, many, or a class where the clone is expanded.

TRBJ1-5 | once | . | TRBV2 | TGTGCCAGCAGAGCGGACCGAAGCAATCAGCCCCAGCATTTT | CASRADRSNQPQHF
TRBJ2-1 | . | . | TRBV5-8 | TGTGCCAGCAGCTTGCGGTACAATGAGCAGTTCTTC | CASSLRYNEQFF
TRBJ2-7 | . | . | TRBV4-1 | TGCGCCAGCAGCCAAGGGTTCTCAGGGGCTAGGGAGCAGTACTTC | CASSQGFSGAREQYF
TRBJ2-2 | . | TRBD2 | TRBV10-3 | TGTGCCATCAGCGGGACTAGCGGGGGGACCGACACCGGGGAGCTGTTTTTT | CAISGTSGGTDTGELFF
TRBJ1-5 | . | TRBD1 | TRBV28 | TGTGCCAGCATGATAGACAGGGGAAGTCAGCCCCAGCATTTT | CASMIDRGSQPQHF
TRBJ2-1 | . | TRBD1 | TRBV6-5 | TGTGCCAGCCTCTCAAGGACAGGGGTCAACAATGAGCAGTTCTTC | CASLSRTGVNNEQFF
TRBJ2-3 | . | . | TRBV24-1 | TGTGCCACCAGTGATCCTGCATCGGGGGAGACTCAACAGAGAGCAGATACGCAGTATTTT | CATSDPASGETQQRADTQYF
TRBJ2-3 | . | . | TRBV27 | TGTGCCAGCAGTGGGAGGCTACTTTTCCCCGGTGCAGATACGCAGTATTTT | CASSGRLLFPGADTQYF
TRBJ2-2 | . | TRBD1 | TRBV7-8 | TGTGCCAGCAGCGCTCGGACAGGATACACCGGGGAGCTGTTTTTT | CASSARTGYTGELFF
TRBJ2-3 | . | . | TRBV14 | TGTGCCAGCAGCCGCCCGGTGGAGGGGGCTAGCACAGATACGCAGTATTTT | CASSRPVEGASTDTQYF
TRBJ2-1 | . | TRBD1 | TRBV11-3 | TGTGCCAGCAGCCTCCGGGACAGGGGTTATGATGAGCAGTTCTTC | CASSLRDRGYDEQFF
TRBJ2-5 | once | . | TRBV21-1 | TGTGCCAGCAGCAAAGCGGGGCCCCCGGGGACCCAGTACTTC | CASSKAGPPGTQYF
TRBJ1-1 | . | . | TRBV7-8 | TGTGCCAGCAGCTCGATCGGGGGACCCACTGAAGCTTTCTTT | CASSSIGGPTEAFF
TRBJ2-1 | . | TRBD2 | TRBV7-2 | TGTGCCAGCAGCTGGACTAGCAGGGTCTCCTACAATGAGCAGTTCTTC | CASSWTSRVSYNEQFF
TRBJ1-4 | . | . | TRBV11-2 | TGTGCCAGCAGGCGGGCCGGGGGACGGAATGAAAAACTGTTTTTT | CASRRAGGRNEKLFF
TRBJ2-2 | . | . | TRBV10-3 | TGTGCCATCATCGGGGAGGCGAACACCGGGGAGCTGTTTTTT | CAIIGEANTGELFF
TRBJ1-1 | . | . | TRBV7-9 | TGTGCCAGCAGCCCTAAGTTCTTT | CASSPKFF
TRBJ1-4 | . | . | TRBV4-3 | TGCGCCAGCAGCCAAGGAGGGATTGGTGAAAAACTGTTTTTT | CASSQGGIGEKLFF
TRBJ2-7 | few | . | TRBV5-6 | TGTGCCAGCAGCGCCGGGTTCCTACCCTACGAGCAGTACTTC | CASSAGFLPYEQYF
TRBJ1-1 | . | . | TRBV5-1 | TGCGCCAGCAGCGAGACACTCCCGAACACTGAAGCTTTCTTT | CASSETLPNTEAFF
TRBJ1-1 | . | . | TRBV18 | TGTGCCAGCTCGTCACAGGGCGGCACTGAAGCTTTCTTT | CASSSQGGTEAFF
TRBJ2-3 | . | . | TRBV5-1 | TGCGCCAGCTCCGGAGTGGGGCATGGCACAGATACGCAGTATTTT | CASSGVGHGTDTQYF
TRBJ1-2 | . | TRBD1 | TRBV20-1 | TGCAGTGTTGACAGGGGGGGTGGCTACACCTTC | CSVDRGGGYTF
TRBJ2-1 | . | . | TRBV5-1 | TGCGCCAGCAGCTTGGGGAGACTCAATGAGCAGTTCTTC | CASSLGRLNEQFF
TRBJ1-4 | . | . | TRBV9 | TGTGCCAGCAGCCCCACCTTCGGGGGTGGAACTAATGAAAAACTGTTTTTT | CASSPTFGGGTNEKLFF
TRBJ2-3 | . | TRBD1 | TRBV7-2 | TGTGCCAGCCGTGGGCGGGACAGGGGCTTGTATACGCAGTATTTT | CASRGRDRGLYTQYF
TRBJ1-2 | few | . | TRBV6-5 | TGTGCCAGCAGTTACCTCACAGGAAACTATGGCTACACCTTC | CASSYLTGNYGYTF
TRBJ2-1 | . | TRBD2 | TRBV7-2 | TGTGCCAGCAGCTTTGCGGGACTAGCGTCCAATGAGCAGTTCTTC | CASSFAGLASNEQFF
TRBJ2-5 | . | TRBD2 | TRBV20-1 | TGCAGTGCTAGTCGGCCTAGCGGGGGGGTGCGAGAGACCCAGTACTTC | CSASRPSGGVRETQYF
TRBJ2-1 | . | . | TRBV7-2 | TGTGCCAGCAGCTTAGATACAAACTCCTACAATGAGCAGTTCTTC | CASSLDTNSYNEQFF